This T cell receptor beta chain was documented in a study of human CD8 memory T cell subsets. Findings and caveats of the study: Diversity, per Chao1 estimates, appeared greater in stem-like memory T cells than in precursor exhausted T cells. Stem-like memory T cells matched precursor exhausted T cells in high diversity, which effector memory cells lacked. The stem-like memory T cell repertoire shared very little with the precursor exhausted T cell repertoire.

This CDR3 is built from 15 residues. Germline-derived CDR1 and CDR2 are MRHNA and SNTAGT. Magnetic separation of the negative type served to enrich total CD8+ T cells. TCR beta was sequenced from UMI-tagged 5' RACE libraries. Following a re-call of the 5' RACE reads, TCRdb has one entry per CDR3 protein and lacks DNA. Across about 9,300 distinct CDR3 sequences, the top ten clones capture about 22% of the sample. This clonotype is medium-sized by frequency. Antigen: not known. This clonotype originated in a human donor in good health. The chain employs TRBV6-4 and TRBJ1-1; TCRdb designates TRBD1, a call that cannot be tested without DNA. The sequenced material came from CD8+ T cells from PBMCs. The CDR3 sequence: CASSEGVDGNTEAFF.